Detailed here is one T cell receptor (beta chain). The record originates from a study of blood T cell repertoires in COVID-19. Study-level background: The study drew acute and convalescent COVID-19 samples from the United States, Italy and Spain. T cells, B-cell-depleted T cells, or PBMCs provided the cDNA or gDNA that served as material.

Authors' processing steps: For nucleated cells, counts were estimated from reference gene primer amplification. Some clones are missing from TCRdb's copy, which holds only in-frame ones; the method was immunoSEQ multiplex PCR. Clone size and V and J calls were adopted from that table, with D and trimming inferred from the DNA. Of under 150,000 clones listed, around 81% are singletons. From germline, CDR1 is LNHDA and CDR2 SQIVND (reference sequence). The CDR3 length is 15 residues. V was trimmed by 6 bases and J by 2 bases, leaving 17 bases between them. The sequencing sample was made of peripheral blood. The chain recombines TRBV19 with TRBJ2-7; D unresolved. The receptor was derived from a woman aged 60-70 years with active or convalescent COVID-19. The CDR3 here is CASSPRAYTPYEQYF. In nucleotides, the CDR3 is TGTGCCAGTAGCCCAAGAGCCTATACGCCCTACGAGCAGTACTTC.